The rows below give T cell receptor beta chains drawn from one sample of a study of blood T cell repertoires in COVID-19. Generated by immunoSEQ multiplex PCR, the TCRdb table keeps only in-frame clones and is missing some. The sample contains about 340,000 clones, 80% to 95% of which appear only once. The specimen was PBMCs or T cells enriched from blood (not recorded which). The receptor set was obtained from a woman between 25 and 40 years old who had recovered from COVID-19. Each CDR3 is given with its conserved first and last residue. Fields, in order: D gene, J gene, V gene, clone size, CDR3 protein, CDR3 DNA. The D gene is left open where the match is weak. Only some rows state a clone size, as once, few, many or a class for expanded clones.

. TRBJ1-6 TRBV9 . CASSVVQANSPLHF TGTGCCAGCAGCGTAGTACAGGCCAATTCACCCCTCCACTTT
. TRBJ1-6 TRBV28 . CASSLPGQLNSPLHF TGTGCCAGCAGTTTACCTGGACAGCTTAATTCACCCCTCCACTTT
TRBD2 TRBJ2-1 TRBV11-3 . CASSLRTSSDEQFF TGTGCCAGCAGCTTACGGACTAGCTCCGATGAGCAGTTCTTC
TRBD2 TRBJ2-2 TRBV5-6 . CASSLGFDTRREGRELFF TGTGCCAGCAGCTTAGGTTTCGATACTCGGCGGGAGGGAAGGGAGCTGTTTTTT
TRBD2 TRBJ2-3 TRBV27 . CASSSLAGGPTDTQYF TGTGCCAGCAGTTCGCTAGCGGGAGGGCCAACAGATACGCAGTATTTT
. TRBJ1-1 TRBV6-5 . CASSYGRDTEAFF TGTGCCAGCAGTTACGGCCGGGACACTGAAGCTTTCTTT
. TRBJ1-2 TRBV3-1/TRBV3-2 . CASSQDYLSRVDYGYTF TGTGCCAGCAGCCAAGATTATCTTTCGCGCGTGGACTATGGCTACACCTTC
. TRBJ1-4 TRBV7-9 . CASSLGGSSATNEKLFF TGTGCCAGCAGCTTAGGGGGCAGTTCAGCAACTAATGAAAAACTGTTTTTT
TRBD1 TRBJ1-1 TRBV5-1 once CASSRQGSATEAFF TGCGCCAGCAGCCGACAGGGCTCGGCCACTGAAGCTTTCTTT
. TRBJ1-1 TRBV28 . CASSLSRSGGNTEAFF TGTGCCAGCAGTTTATCCCGATCGGGGGGAAACACTGAAGCTTTCTTT
TRBD1 TRBJ1-4 TRBV25-1 . CASRGQGYEKLFF TGTGCCAGCAGGGGACAGGGCTATGAAAAACTGTTTTTT
TRBD1 TRBJ1-1 TRBV23-1 . CASSQTDRVNNEAFF TGCGCCAGCAGTCAAACAGACAGGGTAAACAATGAAGCTTTCTTT
TRBD1 TRBJ1-2 TRBV9 . CASSVGTGGGDGYTF TGTGCCAGCAGCGTTGGGACAGGGGGCGGCGATGGCTACACCTTC
TRBD1 TRBJ1-3 TRBV6-5 . CASRDRGLGPRYIYF TGTGCCAGCAGGGACAGGGGGCTTGGGCCCCGGTACATATATTTT
TRBD2 TRBJ2-7 TRBV4-3 . CASSQEGSGRAYEQYF TGCGCCAGCAGCCAAGAAGGTAGCGGGAGGGCCTACGAGCAGTACTTC
TRBD2 TRBJ2-7 TRBV18 . CASSPPGGPYEQYF TGTGCCAGCTCACCACCGGGAGGGCCTTACGAGCAGTACTTC
TRBD2 TRBJ2-7 TRBV5-4 . CASSPSGRGYEQYF TGTGCCAGCAGTCCCTCGGGGAGGGGCTACGAGCAGTACTTC
. TRBJ1-5 TRBV2 . CASSEAEYSNQPQHF TGTGCCAGCAGTGAGGCGGAGTATAGCAATCAGCCCCAGCATTTT
. TRBJ2-7 TRBV28 . CASTDSSPFYEQYF TGTGCCAGCACTGACTCAAGTCCCTTCTACGAGCAGTACTTC
. TRBJ1-5 TRBV21-1 . CASSKGPRQSLQPQHF TGTGCCAGCAGCAAAGGCCCCCGACAGAGCCTCCAGCCCCAGCATTTT
. TRBJ1-1 TRBV19 . CASKYSTANTEAFF TGTGCCAGTAAGTACTCGACAGCGAACACTGAAGCTTTCTTT
TRBD1 TRBJ2-1 TRBV7-2 . CASSLGTGYNEQFF TGTGCCAGCAGCTTAGGGACAGGGTACAATGAGCAGTTCTTC
. TRBJ1-2 TRBV28 . CASSNPSGNYGYTF TGTGCCAGCAGTAACCCCTCGGGGAACTATGGCTACACCTTC
TRBD2 TRBJ2-5 TRBV11-3 . CASSATSGIMVETQYF TGTGCCAGCAGCGCTACTAGCGGGATAATGGTAGAGACCCAGTACTTC
. TRBJ1-5 TRBV19 . CASSLMEGNQPQHF TGTGCCAGTAGCCTCATGGAGGGCAATCAGCCCCAGCATTTT
TRBD2 TRBJ2-7 TRBV29-1 . CSVRAGAYEQYF TGCAGCGTTCGAGCGGGGGCCTACGAGCAGTACTTC
. TRBJ2-3 TRBV10-2 . CASRPGDLTDTQYF TGCGCCAGCAGGCCGGGGGACCTCACAGATACGCAGTATTTT
. TRBJ2-1 TRBV5-4 . CASSRGDQTKQFF TGTGCCAGCAGCCGCGGGGACCAAACGAAGCAGTTCTTC
. TRBJ1-2 TRBV30 . CAWKRQGGGYTF TGTGCCTGGAAGCGCCAGGGAGGGGGCTACACCTTC
. TRBJ2-5 TRBV24-1 . CATSAWGRETQYF TGTGCCACCAGTGCATGGGGGCGAGAGACCCAGTACTTC
. TRBJ1-1 TRBV28 . CASSSPWQGETEAFF TGTGCCAGCAGTTCCCCCTGGCAGGGTGAGACTGAAGCTTTCTTT
. TRBJ1-5 TRBV30 . CAWSLSTGINQPQHF TGTGCCTGGAGTCTCTCGACAGGAATCAATCAGCCCCAGCATTTT
. TRBJ1-2 TRBV28 . CASSSPPGEMISNYGYTF TGTGCCAGCAGTTCCCCCCCAGGGGAAATGATCTCTAACTATGGCTACACCTTC
TRBD1 TRBJ1-2 TRBV7-2 . CASSLRAGTATLYGYTF TGTGCCAGCAGCCTCCGCGCCGGGACAGCCACCCTATATGGCTACACCTTC
. TRBJ1-5 TRBV28 . CASSLYQGTYSNQPQHF TGTGCCAGCAGTTTATACCAGGGGACCTATAGCAATCAGCCCCAGCATTTT
TRBD2 TRBJ2-7 TRBV20-1 . CSASYSAGAPYEQYF TGCAGTGCTAGTTACTCGGCGGGAGCCCCCTACGAGCAGTACTTC
TRBD1 TRBJ2-5 TRBV6-5 . CASTKGGQGRETQYF TGTGCCAGCACCAAAGGGGGACAGGGGAGAGAGACCCAGTACTTC
. TRBJ1-5 TRBV28 . CASTLGTSYSNQPQHF TGTGCCAGCACCCTCGGGACAAGCTATAGCAATCAGCCCCAGCATTTT
TRBD1 TRBJ2-2 TRBV5-1 . CASSLAGTGVFLSAGELFF TGCGCCAGCAGCTTGGCCGGGACAGGGGTGTTTTTATCGGCCGGGGAGCTGTTTTTT
. TRBJ1-3 TRBV2 . CASSVRVLDTIYF TGTGCCAGCAGTGTCAGGGTCCTGGACACCATATATTTT
. TRBJ1-1 TRBV3-1/TRBV3-2 . CASSLQVRNTEAFF TGTGCCAGCAGCTTGCAGGTGAGAAACACTGAAGCTTTCTTT
TRBD2 TRBJ2-3 TRBV2 . CASSQGLAGEDTQYF TGTGCCAGCAGTCAAGGACTAGCGGGAGAAGATACGCAGTATTTT
. TRBJ1-5 TRBV28 once CASTLRGGGQPQHF TGTGCCAGCACCCTGAGGGGGGGTGGCCAGCCCCAGCATTTT
. TRBJ1-1 TRBV18 once CASSPLYSSVATEAFF TGTGCCAGCTCACCTCTCTACTCGTCCGTAGCTACTGAAGCTTTCTTT
. TRBJ1-4 TRBV29-1 once CSASAPGGEKLFF TGCAGCGCTTCCGCCCCGGGGGGCGAAAAACTGTTTTTT
. TRBJ1-2 TRBV28 . CASSTQTYGYTF TGTGCCAGCAGCACACAGACATATGGCTACACCTTC
TRBD1 TRBJ1-4 TRBV4-2 . CASSQDREANEKLFF TGTGCCAGCAGCCAGGACAGGGAGGCTAATGAAAAACTGTTTTTT
. TRBJ2-5 TRBV7-2 . CASSLAVEQTQYF TGTGCCAGCAGCTTAGCCGTAGAGCAGACCCAGTACTTC
TRBD2 TRBJ2-1 TRBV28 . CASSSREGVRDSYNEQFF TGTGCCAGCAGTTCCCGGGAGGGGGTGCGGGATTCCTACAATGAGCAGTTCTTC
TRBD2 TRBJ2-1 TRBV11-2 . CASSSLAGGAYNEQFF TGTGCCAGCAGCTCTTTAGCGGGAGGGGCCTACAATGAGCAGTTCTTC
TRBD1 TRBJ1-2 TRBV7-2 . CASSSFRGGGNGYTF TGTGCCAGCAGCTCTTTCAGAGGGGGCGGGAACGGCTACACCTTC
TRBD1 TRBJ1-1 TRBV19 . CASSIASRQGDTEAFF TGTGCCAGTAGTATAGCTTCCCGACAGGGAGACACTGAAGCTTTCTTT
. TRBJ1-4 TRBV25-1 . CASSLLGPINEKLFF TGTGCCAGCAGCCTACTCGGTCCCATTAATGAAAAACTGTTTTTT
. TRBJ2-3 TRBV12-5 . CASGLGGSSTDTQYF TGTGCTAGTGGTTTGGGAGGGAGTAGCACAGATACGCAGTATTTT
TRBD1 TRBJ2-7 TRBV9 . CASSPRDRTYEQYF TGTGCCAGCAGCCCGAGGGACAGAACCTACGAGCAGTACTTC
TRBD1 TRBJ1-6 TRBV28 once CASSLPPAGTGASPLHF TGTGCCAGCAGTTTGCCCCCCGCCGGGACAGGGGCCTCACCCCTCCACTTT
. TRBJ2-7 TRBV2 . CASSGGQGATYEQYF TGTGCCAGCAGTGGGGGGCAAGGGGCTACCTACGAGCAGTACTTC
TRBD2 TRBJ2-7 TRBV7-9 . CASSSTGGQGEQYF TGTGCCAGCAGCTCTACGGGGGGGCAAGGCGAGCAGTACTTC